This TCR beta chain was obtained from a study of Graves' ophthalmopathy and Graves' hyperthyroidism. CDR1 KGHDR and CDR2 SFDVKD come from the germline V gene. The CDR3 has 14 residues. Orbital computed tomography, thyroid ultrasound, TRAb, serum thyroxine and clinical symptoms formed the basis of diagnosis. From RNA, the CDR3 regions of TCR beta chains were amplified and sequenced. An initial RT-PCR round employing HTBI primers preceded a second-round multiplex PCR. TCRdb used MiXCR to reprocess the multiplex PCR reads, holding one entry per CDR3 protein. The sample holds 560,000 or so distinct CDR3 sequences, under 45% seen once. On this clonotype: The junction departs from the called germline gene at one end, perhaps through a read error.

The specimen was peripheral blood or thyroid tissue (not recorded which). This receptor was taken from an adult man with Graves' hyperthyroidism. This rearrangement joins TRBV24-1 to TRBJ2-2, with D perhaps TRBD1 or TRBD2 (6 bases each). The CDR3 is CAASPGADTGELFF. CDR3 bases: TGTGCCGCCAGTCCGGGGGCGGACACCGGGGAGCTGTTTTTT.